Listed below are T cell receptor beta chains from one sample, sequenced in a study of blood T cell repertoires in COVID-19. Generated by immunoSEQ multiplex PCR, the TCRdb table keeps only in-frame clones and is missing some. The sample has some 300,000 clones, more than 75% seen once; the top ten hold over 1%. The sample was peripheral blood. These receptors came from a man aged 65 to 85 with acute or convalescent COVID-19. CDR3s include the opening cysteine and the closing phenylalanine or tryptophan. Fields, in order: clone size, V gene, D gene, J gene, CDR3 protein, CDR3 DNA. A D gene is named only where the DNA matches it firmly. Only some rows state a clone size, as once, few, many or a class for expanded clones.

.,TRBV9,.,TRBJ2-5,CASSAGYQETQYF,TGTGCCAGCAGCGCAGGATATCAAGAGACCCAGTACTTC
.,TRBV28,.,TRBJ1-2,CASTSGGAGLDNYGYTF,TGTGCCAGCACCTCAGGAGGGGCCGGGTTGGATAACTATGGCTACACCTTC
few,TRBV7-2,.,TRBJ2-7,CASSLALASEQYF,TGTGCCAGCAGCTTAGCCCTAGCTTCCGAGCAGTACTTC
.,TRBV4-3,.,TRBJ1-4,CASSQARSGTTNEKLFF,TGCGCCAGCAGCCAAGCACGCTCAGGGACAACTAATGAAAAACTGTTTTTT
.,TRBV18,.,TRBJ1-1,CASSREIENTEAFF,TGTGCCAGCTCCCGAGAGATAGAGAACACTGAAGCTTTCTTT
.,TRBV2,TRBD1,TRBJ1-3,CASRQGRRNTIYF,TGTGCCAGCCGACAGGGAAGGAGAAACACCATATATTTT
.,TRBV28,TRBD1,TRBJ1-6,CASEPAGTGRRGALHF,TGTGCCAGCGAACCTGCCGGGACAGGCCGTCGGGGAGCCCTCCACTTT
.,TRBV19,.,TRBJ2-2,CASSIGADGELFF,TGTGCCAGTAGTATAGGGGCCGACGGGGAGCTGTTTTTT
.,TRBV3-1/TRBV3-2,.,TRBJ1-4,CASSLGAGGKLFF,TGTGCCAGCAGCCTCGGAGCCGGGGGAAAACTGTTTTTT
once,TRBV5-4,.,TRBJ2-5,CASSLGAAKETQYF,TGTGCCAGCAGCTTGGGAGCGGCGAAAGAGACCCAGTACTTC
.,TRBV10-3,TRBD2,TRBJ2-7,CATTLGLAGLSSYEQYF,TGTGCCACCACCTTGGGCCTAGCGGGGCTGAGCTCCTACGAGCAGTACTTC
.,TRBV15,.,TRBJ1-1,CATTSGGSNTEAFF,TGTGCCACCACCTCCGGGGGGTCAAACACTGAAGCTTTCTTT
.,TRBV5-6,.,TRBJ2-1,CASSLVGRYNEQFF,TGTGCCAGCAGCTTGGTGGGCAGATACAATGAGCAGTTCTTC
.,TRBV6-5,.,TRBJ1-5,CASRRQEGNQPQHF,TGTGCCAGCAGGCGACAGGAAGGCAATCAGCCCCAGCATTTT
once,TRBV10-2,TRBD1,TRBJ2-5,CASNRGGDRGPETQYF,TGCGCCAGCAACCGGGGAGGGGACAGGGGGCCAGAGACCCAGTACTTC
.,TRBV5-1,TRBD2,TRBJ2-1,CASSRASGVYNEQFF,TGCGCCAGCAGTCGAGCTAGCGGGGTTTACAATGAGCAGTTCTTC
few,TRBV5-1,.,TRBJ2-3,CASSLGSGGLFTDTQYF,TGCGCCAGCAGCTTGGGGTCCGGGGGGCTCTTCACAGATACGCAGTATTTT
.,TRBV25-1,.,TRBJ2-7,CASSPLGGPDYEQYF,TGTGCCAGCAGTCCCCTTGGCGGTCCGGACTACGAGCAGTACTTC
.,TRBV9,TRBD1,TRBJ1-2,CASSVGAPGQGSYGYTF,TGTGCCAGCAGCGTAGGAGCCCCGGGACAGGGGAGCTATGGCTACACCTTC
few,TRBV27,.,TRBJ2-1,CASRLSNEQFF,TGTGCCAGCAGACTTTCCAATGAGCAGTTCTTC
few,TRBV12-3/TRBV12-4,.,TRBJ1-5,CASSFGGDQPQHF,TGTGCCAGCAGTTTTGGGGGGGATCAGCCCCAGCATTTT
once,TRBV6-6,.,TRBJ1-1,CASSYLATEAFF,TGTGCCAGCAGTTACCTGGCTACTGAAGCTTTCTTT
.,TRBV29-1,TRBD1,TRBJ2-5,CSARDSHQETQYF,TGCAGCGCCCGGGACAGCCACCAAGAGACCCAGTACTTC
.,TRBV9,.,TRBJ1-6,CASSVAGAYNSPLHF,TGTGCCAGCAGCGTAGCGGGGGCCTATAATTCACCCCTCCACTTT
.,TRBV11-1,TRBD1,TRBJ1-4,CASSSQSGGELFF,TGTGCCAGCAGCTCCCAGTCAGGGGGCGAACTGTTTTTT
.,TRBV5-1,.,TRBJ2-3,CASSLEPDTQYF,TGCGCCAGCAGCTTGGAGCCTGATACGCAGTATTTT
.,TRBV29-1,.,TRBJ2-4,CSVVLQAKNIQYF,TGCAGCGTTGTCCTACAGGCCAAAAACATTCAGTACTTC
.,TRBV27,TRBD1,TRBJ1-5,CASSPDRVFSGNQPQHF,TGTGCCAGCAGTCCGGACAGGGTATTCTCTGGCAATCAGCCCCAGCATTTT
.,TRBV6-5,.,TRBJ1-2,CASSSVGRGTGYTF,TGTGCCAGCAGTAGTGTGGGGCGGGGGACTGGCTACACCTTC
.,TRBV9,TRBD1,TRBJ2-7,CASSPRQGTYEQYF,TGTGCCAGCAGCCCCAGACAGGGCACCTACGAGCAGTACTTC
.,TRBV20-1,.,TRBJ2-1,CSAPRLNEQFF,TGCAGTGCCCCACGTCTAAATGAGCAGTTCTTC
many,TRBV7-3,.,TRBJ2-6,CASSPHHSGANVLTF,TGTGCCAGCAGCCCACACCACTCTGGGGCCAACGTCCTGACTTTC
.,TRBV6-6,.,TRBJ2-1,CASSFAVYNEQFF,TGTGCCAGCAGTTTTGCGGTCTACAATGAGCAGTTCTTC
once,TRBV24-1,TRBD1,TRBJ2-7,CATSDSPGQGTYEQYF,TGTGCCACCAGTGATTCCCCGGGACAGGGGACCTACGAGCAGTACTTC
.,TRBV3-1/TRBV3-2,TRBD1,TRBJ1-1,CASSWTGDTEAFF,TGTGCCAGCAGCTGGACAGGGGACACTGAAGCTTTCTTT
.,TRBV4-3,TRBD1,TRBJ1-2,CASSQMGTGGEGYTF,TGCGCCAGCAGCCAGATGGGGACAGGGGGGGAAGGCTACACCTTC
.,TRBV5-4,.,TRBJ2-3,CASSLDRLVGSDTQYF,TGTGCCAGCAGCTTGGATCGACTAGTGGGGTCAGATACGCAGTATTTT
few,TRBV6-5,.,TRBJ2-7,CASSYSTSDRTYEQYF,TGTGCCAGCAGTTACTCGACATCGGACAGAACCTACGAGCAGTACTTC
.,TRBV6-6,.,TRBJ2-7,CASSYSQGSYEQYF,TGTGCCAGCAGTTACTCCCAGGGATCCTACGAGCAGTACTTC
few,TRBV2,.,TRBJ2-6,CASIADSSGANVLTF,TGTGCCAGCATTGCGGACAGTTCTGGGGCCAACGTCCTGACTTTC
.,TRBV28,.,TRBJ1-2,CASSSSYGYTF,TGTGCCAGCAGTTCTAGCTATGGCTACACCTTC
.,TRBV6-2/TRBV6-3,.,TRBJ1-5,CASSYSKGDPVQPQHF,TGTGCCAGCAGTTACTCGAAAGGGGATCCGGTTCAGCCCCAGCATTTT
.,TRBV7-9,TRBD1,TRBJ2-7,CASSLGQGTDEQYF,TGTGCCAGCAGCCTAGGACAGGGCACCGACGAGCAGTACTTC
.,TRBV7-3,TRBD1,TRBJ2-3,CASSLTGARPDTQYF,TGTGCCAGCAGCCTGACAGGGGCTCGGCCAGATACGCAGTATTTT
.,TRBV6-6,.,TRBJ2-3,CASTPGLYTDTQYF,TGTGCCAGCACCCCGGGACTCTACACAGATACGCAGTATTTT
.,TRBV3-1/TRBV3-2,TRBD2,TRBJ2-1,CASSGTSGNNEQFF,TGTGCCAGCAGCGGGACTAGCGGTAACAATGAGCAGTTCTTC
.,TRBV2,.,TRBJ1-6,CATHDYNNSPLHF,TGTGCCACCCATGACTATAATAATTCACCCCTCCACTTT
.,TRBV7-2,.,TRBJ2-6,CASSSRGPGANVLTF,TGTGCCAGCAGCTCCAGGGGTCCCGGGGCCAACGTCCTGACTTTC
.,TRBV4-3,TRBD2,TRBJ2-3,CASSRQGDYGTDTQYF,TGCGCCAGCAGCCGGCAAGGGGACTACGGCACAGATACGCAGTATTTT
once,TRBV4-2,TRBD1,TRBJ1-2,CASSQLGQGAAYGYTF,TGTGCCAGCAGCCAACTTGGACAGGGGGCTGCCTATGGCTACACCTTC
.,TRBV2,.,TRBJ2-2,CASTKGGWDGELFF,TGTGCCAGCACGAAAGGAGGCTGGGACGGGGAGCTGTTTTTT
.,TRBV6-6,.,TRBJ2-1,CASSTPSISYNEQFF,TGTGCCAGCAGCACGCCTAGCATCTCCTACAATGAGCAGTTCTTC
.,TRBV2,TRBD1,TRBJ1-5,CASSGSDRAQPQHF,TGTGCCAGCAGTGGGTCGGACAGGGCTCAGCCCCAGCATTTT
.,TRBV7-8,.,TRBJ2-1,CASSIGAGLAYNEQFF,TGTGCCAGCAGCATAGGTGCGGGACTCGCCTACAATGAGCAGTTCTTC
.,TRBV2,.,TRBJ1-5,CASSERGDQPQHF,TGTGCCAGCAGTGAACGGGGAGATCAGCCCCAGCATTTT
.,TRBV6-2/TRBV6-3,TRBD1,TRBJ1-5,CASSPHLPGTGGASNQPQHF,TGTGCCAGCAGTCCCCACCTCCCCGGGACAGGGGGCGCGAGCAATCAGCCCCAGCATTTT
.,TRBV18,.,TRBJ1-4,CASSPRGNNEKLFF,TGTGCCAGCTCACCTCGGGGGAATAATGAAAAACTGTTTTTT
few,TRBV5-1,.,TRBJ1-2,CASSLGMGGDYGYTF,TGCGCCAGCAGCTTGGGGATGGGTGGAGACTATGGCTACACCTTC
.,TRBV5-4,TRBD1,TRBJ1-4,CASSLKTGGFGNEKLFF,TGTGCCAGCAGCTTAAAGACAGGGGGCTTCGGGAATGAAAAACTGTTTTTT
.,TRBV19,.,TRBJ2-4,CASSMSRRGAKNIQYF,TGTGCCAGTAGTATGTCCCGGCGGGGAGCCAAAAACATTCAGTACTTC